This T cell receptor beta chain originates from a study of T cell responses to AZD1222 COVID-19 vaccine. Measured with immunoSEQ multiplex PCR; TCRdb has only the in-frame clones, and not every one. The sample consists of about 140,000 clones, approximately 90% of them appearing once. A note on this clone: What it recognizes is unknown.

Germline V CDR1 and CDR2: MNHEY, SVGAGI. CDR3 length: 16 residues. Trimming cost V 0 bases and J 7 bases; bases outside gene matches: 11. Study-wide results and limits: Females outnumbered males among donors, who were mostly white British; clonal diversity was possibly underestimated.

The V call is TRBV6-5, the J call TRBJ1-2; 7 nucleotides match TRBD1. This TCR derives from an adult in good health. The sample here was peripheral blood, taken on day 0 of AZD1222 vaccination. The CDR3 bases are TGTGCCAGCAGTTACTCGACGAGGGGGCAAGGGGGTGGCTACACCTTC. Translated: CASSYSTRGQGGGYTF.